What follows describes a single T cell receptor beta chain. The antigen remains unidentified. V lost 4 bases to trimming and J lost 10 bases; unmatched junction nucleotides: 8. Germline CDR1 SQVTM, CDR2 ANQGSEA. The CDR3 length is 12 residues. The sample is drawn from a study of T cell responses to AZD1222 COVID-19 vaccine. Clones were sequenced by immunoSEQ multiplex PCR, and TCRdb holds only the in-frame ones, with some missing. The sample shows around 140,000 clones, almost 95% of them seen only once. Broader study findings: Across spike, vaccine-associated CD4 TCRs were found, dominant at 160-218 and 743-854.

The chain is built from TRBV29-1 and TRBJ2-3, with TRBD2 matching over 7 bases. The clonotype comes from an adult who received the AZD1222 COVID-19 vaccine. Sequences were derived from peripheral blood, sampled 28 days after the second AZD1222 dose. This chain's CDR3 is CSVVISGGPQYF. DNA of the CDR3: TGCAGCGTTGTCATTTCGGGGGGTCCGCAGTATTTT.